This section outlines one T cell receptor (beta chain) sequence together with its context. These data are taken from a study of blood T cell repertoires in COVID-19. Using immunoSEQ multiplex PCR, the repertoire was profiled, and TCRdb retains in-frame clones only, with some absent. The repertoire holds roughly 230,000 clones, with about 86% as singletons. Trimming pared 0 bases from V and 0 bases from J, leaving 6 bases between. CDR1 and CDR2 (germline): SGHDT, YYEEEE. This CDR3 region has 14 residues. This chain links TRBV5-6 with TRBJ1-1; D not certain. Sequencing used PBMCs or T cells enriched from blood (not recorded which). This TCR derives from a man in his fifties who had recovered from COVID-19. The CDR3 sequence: CASSLAVLNTEAFF. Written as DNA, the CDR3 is TGTGCCAGCAGCTTGGCGGTACTGAACACTGAAGCTTTCTTT.